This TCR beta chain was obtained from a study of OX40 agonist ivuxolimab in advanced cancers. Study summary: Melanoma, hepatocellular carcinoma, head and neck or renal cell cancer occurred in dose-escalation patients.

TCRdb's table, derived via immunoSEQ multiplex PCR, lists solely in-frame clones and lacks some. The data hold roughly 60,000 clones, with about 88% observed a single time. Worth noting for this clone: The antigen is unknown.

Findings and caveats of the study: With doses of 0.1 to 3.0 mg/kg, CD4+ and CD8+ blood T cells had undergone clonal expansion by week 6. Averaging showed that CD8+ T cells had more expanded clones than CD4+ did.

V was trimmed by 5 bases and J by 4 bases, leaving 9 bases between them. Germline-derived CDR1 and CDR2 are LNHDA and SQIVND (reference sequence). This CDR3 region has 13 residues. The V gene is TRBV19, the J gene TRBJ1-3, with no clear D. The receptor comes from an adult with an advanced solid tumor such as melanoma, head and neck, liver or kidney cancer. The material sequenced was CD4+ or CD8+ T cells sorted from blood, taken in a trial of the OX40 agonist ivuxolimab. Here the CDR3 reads CASSPRLGNTIYF. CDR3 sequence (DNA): TGTGCCAGTAGTCCCCGGCTAGGAAACACCATATATTTT. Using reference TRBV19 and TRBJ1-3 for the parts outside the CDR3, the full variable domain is DGGITQSPKYLFRKEGQNVTLSCEQNLNHDAMYWYRQDPGQGLRLIYYSQIVNDFQKGDIAEGYSVSREKKESFPLTVTSAQKNPTAFYLCASSPRLGNTIYFGEGSWLTVV.